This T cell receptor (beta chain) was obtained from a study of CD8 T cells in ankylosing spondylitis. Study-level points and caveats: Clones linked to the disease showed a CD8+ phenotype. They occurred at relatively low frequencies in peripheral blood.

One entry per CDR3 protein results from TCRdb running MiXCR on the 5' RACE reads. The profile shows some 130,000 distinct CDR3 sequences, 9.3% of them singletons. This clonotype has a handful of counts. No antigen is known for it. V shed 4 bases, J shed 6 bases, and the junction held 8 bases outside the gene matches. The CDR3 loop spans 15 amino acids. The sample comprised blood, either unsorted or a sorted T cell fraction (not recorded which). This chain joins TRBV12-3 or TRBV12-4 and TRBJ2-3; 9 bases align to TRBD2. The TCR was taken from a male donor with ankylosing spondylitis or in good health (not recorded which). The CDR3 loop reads CASSSEASGVDTQYF. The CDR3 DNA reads TGTGCCAGCAGTTCAGAGGCTAGCGGGGTCGATACGCAGTATTTT.